This T cell receptor (beta chain) was captured in a study of T-cell reconstitution after alpha-beta-depleted transplantation in children. V was cut by 6 bases and J by 7 bases, with 13 bases left in between. The length of the CDR3 is 13 residues. Unique molecular identifiers tagged the TCRbeta library. TCRdb analysed the PCR reads with MiXCR anew, one entry per CDR3 protein. This sample has about 16,000 distinct CDR3 sequences, with about 4.7% found just once. This clonotype was recorded at least ten times. The antigen remains undetermined. Study results and caveats: The study traced high day-60 TCRbeta diversity in some patients to surviving recipient T cells and thymic progenitors.

The rearrangement links TRBV12-3 or TRBV12-4 to TRBJ1-5, with D perhaps matching TRBD1 (6 bases). This sample comprised PBMCs, obtained before TCRalphabeta/CD19-depleted stem cell transplant. The receptor's source is a boy under 18 with acute lymphoblastic leukemia, due to receive a stem cell transplant. Here the CDR3 reads CASSPGGGQPQHF. CDR3 coding DNA: TGTGCCAGCAGCCCCGGGGGGGGCCAGCCCCAGCATTTT.